This entry is about one TCR beta chain. Its target is not known. This record comes from a study of T cell repertoires in cytomegalovirus infection. Study details: Use of recently identified HLA-C-restricted and well-studied HLA-B-restricted CMV epitopes was part of the study. The public TCR beta signatures pointed to both CMV infection and matching HLA type. Overall study findings and caveats: Predominance within the ex vivo response was attributable to HLA-C-restricted CMV-specific TCR beta clonotypes.

TCRdb recomputed calls from the reads with MiXCR, one row per CDR3 protein. Found here are about 830,000 distinct CDR3 sequences, approximately 30% of them singletons; the top ten hold around 11%. The receptor's source is a human donor in good health (CMV status not recorded). Some clones in this sample may be carry-over from other donors' samples. The material sequenced was cultured CD8+ T cells from PBMCs, taken from culture after CMV antigen stimulation.

The CDR3 DNA is TGTGCCAGCAGCCTTCAGGTCAGGGGGCGGCATGGCTACACCTTC. Protein: CASSLQVRGRHGYTF. The V call is TRBV7-4, the J call TRBJ1-2; 8 positions match TRBD1. Germline-derived CDR1 and CDR2 are SGHVT and SQSDAQ. CDR3 length equals 15 residues. Trimming took 5 bases from V and 6 from J; bases not matched to a gene: 11. Complete variable domain (other parts from reference TRBV7-4 and TRBJ1-2): GAGVSQSPRYKVAKRGRDVALRCDSISGHVTLYWYRQTLGQGSEVLTYSQSDAQRDKSGRPSGRFSAERPERSVSTLKIQRTEQGDSAVYLCASSLQVRGRHGYTFGSGTRLTVV.